This paragraph covers one T cell receptor beta chain sequence. The target antigen is unknown. The source of the sample is a study of T cell clonotyping in hematopoietic cell transplantation. Background on the study: Recipients' pretransplant samples followed cytoreduction.

Germline V gives CDR1 GTSNPN, CDR2 SVGIG (reference sequence). Losses at the gene ends were 2 bases for V and 7 bases for J; bases not matched to a gene: 8. This CDR3 region has 13 residues. Assay used: immunoSEQ multiplex PCR; TCRdb lists only in-frame clones, some missing. The sample contains approximately 46,000 clones, around 86% of which appear only once. The time point was: recipient sample about 28 days before transplant, after cytoreduction. Blood collection times were about day -28 and days 30, 100, 180 posttransplant. Overall study results and limits: Higher Inverse Simpson Index values in graft donor and pretransplant recipient predicted broader posttransplant TCR diversity.

The sample consisted of peripheral blood mononuclear cells, taken before stem cell transplant. This TCR was recovered from a man aged 60-69 years with biphenotypic leukemia. Some clones in this sample may be carry-over from other donors' samples. V gene TRBV30 combines with J gene TRBJ2-7; 7 nucleotides match TRBD2. CDR3 sequence: CAWSPGGPREQYF. DNA of the CDR3: TGTGCCTGGAGTCCGGGGGGTCCGAGGGAGCAGTACTTC.